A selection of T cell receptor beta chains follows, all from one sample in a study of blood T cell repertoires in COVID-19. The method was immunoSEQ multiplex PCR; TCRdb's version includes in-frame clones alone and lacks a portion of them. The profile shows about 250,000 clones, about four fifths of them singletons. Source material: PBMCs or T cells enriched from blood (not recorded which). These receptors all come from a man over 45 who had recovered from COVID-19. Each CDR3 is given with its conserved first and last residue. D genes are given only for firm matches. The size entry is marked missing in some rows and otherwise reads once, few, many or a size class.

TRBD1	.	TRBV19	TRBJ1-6	CASSIQSTAQGDNSPLHF	TGTGCCAGTAGTATCCAATCGACAGCCCAGGGGGATAATTCACCCCTCCACTTT
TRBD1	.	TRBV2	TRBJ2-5	CASSDPLQGAVETQYF	TGTGCCAGCAGTGATCCTCTACAGGGGGCTGTGGAGACCCAGTACTTC
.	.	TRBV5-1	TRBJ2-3	CASSVGQDTQYF	TGCGCCAGCAGCGTCGGACAAGATACGCAGTATTTT
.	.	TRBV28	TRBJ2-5	CASRTDKTQRETQYF	TGTGCCAGCAGAACAGACAAGACGCAACGAGAGACCCAGTACTTC
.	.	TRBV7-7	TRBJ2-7	CASSLRDGYEQYF	TGTGCTAGCAGCTTGCGGGACGGCTACGAGCAGTACTTC
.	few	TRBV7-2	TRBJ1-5	CASSLSGWRDQPQHF	TGTGCCAGCAGCTTATCCGGTTGGAGGGATCAGCCCCAGCATTTT
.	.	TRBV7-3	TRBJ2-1	CASSSPRQASYNEQFF	TGTGCCAGCAGCTCCCCCAGACAGGCGTCCTACAATGAGCAGTTCTTC
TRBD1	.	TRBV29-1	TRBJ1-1	CSATGAEAFF	TGCAGCGCGACAGGGGCTGAAGCTTTCTTT
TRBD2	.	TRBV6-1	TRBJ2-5	CASSEELAGGSYQETQYF	TGTGCCAGCAGTGAAGAACTAGCGGGAGGTTCTTACCAAGAGACCCAGTACTTC
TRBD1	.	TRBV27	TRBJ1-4	CASRPTGVGNVKLFF	TGTGCCAGCAGGCCGACAGGGGTCGGGAACGTAAAACTGTTTTTT
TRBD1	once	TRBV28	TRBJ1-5	CASSLTGSGWPQHF	TGTGCCAGCAGTCTGACAGGGAGCGGCTGGCCCCAGCATTTT
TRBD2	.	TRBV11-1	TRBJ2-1	CASSFPSGRHNEQFF	TGTGCCAGCAGCTTTCCTAGCGGGAGGCACAATGAGCAGTTCTTC
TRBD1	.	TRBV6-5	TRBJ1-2	CASSPRQGAGYGYTF	TGTGCCAGCAGTCCCAGACAGGGGGCCGGCTATGGCTACACCTTC
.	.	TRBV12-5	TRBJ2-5	CASGLTGLGQETQYF	TGTGCTAGTGGTTTGACAGGGTTGGGCCAAGAGACCCAGTACTTC
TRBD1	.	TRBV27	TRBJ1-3	CASSPRDRVGNTIYF	TGTGCCAGCAGTCCGCGGGACAGAGTTGGAAACACCATATATTTT
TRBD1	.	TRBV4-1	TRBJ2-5	CASSHPQGGREETQYF	TGCGCCAGCAGCCATCCACAGGGGGGTCGGGAAGAGACCCAGTACTTC
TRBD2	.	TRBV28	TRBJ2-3	CASTPGTRGSDTQYF	TGTGCCAGCACCCCCGGGACTAGGGGATCCGATACGCAGTATTTT
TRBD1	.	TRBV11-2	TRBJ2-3	CASSLGQGRSTDTQYF	TGTGCCAGCAGCTTAGGACAGGGTAGGAGCACAGATACGCAGTATTTT
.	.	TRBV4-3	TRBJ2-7	CASSQDKGPYEQYF	TGCGCCAGCAGCCAAGATAAGGGGCCCTACGAGCAGTACTTC
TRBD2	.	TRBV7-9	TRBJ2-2	CASSSGGNTGELFF	TGTGCCAGCAGCTCGGGGGGGAACACCGGGGAGCTGTTTTTT
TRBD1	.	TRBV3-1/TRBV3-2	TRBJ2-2	CASSQAGTGNAGELFF	TGTGCCAGCAGCCAAGCGGGGACAGGGAACGCCGGGGAGCTGTTTTTT
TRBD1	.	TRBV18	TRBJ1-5	CASSPGQGAFFNQPQHF	TGTGCCAGCTCACCGGGACAGGGGGCGTTTTTCAATCAGCCCCAGCATTTT
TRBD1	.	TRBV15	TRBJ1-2	CATSRASQGVYGYTF	TGTGCCACCAGCAGAGCGTCCCAGGGGGTGTATGGCTACACCTTC
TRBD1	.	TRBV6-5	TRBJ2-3	CASRLGQGVTDTQYF	TGTGCCAGCAGGCTCGGACAGGGAGTAACAGATACGCAGTATTTT
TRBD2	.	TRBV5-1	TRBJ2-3	CASTPGTRNADTQYF	TGCGCCAGTACCCCGGGGACTAGAAACGCAGATACGCAGTATTTT
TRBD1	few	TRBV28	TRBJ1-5	CASSPTGDGQPQHF	TGTGCCAGCAGTCCTACAGGGGATGGTCAGCCCCAGCATTTT
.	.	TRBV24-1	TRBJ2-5	CATMAGETQYF	TGTGCCACCATGGCGGGAGAGACCCAGTACTTC
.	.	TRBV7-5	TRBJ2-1	CARRLNAALRVSSYNEQFF	TGTGCCAGAAGGTTAAATGCGGCACTGAGGGTAAGCTCCTACAATGAGCAGTTCTTC
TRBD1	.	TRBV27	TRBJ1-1	CASSPLPEGANTEAFF	TGTGCCAGCAGTCCGCTTCCTGAGGGGGCGAACACTGAAGCTTTCTTT
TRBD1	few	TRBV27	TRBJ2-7	CASSYWTGTHGEQYF	TGTGCCAGCAGTTACTGGACAGGGACACATGGCGAGCAGTACTTC
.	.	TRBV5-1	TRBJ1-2	CASSPNGGDGGYTF	TGCGCCAGCAGCCCTAACGGGGGGGATGGCGGCTACACCTTC
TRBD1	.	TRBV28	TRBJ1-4	CASSTPSHRGTHTTNEKLFF	TGTGCCAGCAGCACACCCTCTCACAGGGGAACCCACACAACTAATGAAAAACTGTTTTTT
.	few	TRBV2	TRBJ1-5	CASSDGGTQPQHF	TGTGCCAGCAGTGATGGGGGGACTCAGCCCCAGCATTTT
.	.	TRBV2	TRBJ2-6	CASILGGANGANVLTF	TGTGCCAGCATACTAGGGGGGGCGAATGGGGCCAACGTCCTGACTTTC
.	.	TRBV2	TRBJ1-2	CASSEAAAGAALF	TGTGCCAGCAGTGAAGCGGCCGCGGGGGCCGCCTTATTC
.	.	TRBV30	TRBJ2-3	CAWKAVPDTQYF	TGTGCCTGGAAAGCTGTCCCAGATACGCAGTATTTT
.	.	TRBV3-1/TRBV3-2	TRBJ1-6	CASSQGRKRSPLHF	TGTGCCAGCAGCCAAGGCAGGAAAAGGTCACCCCTCCACTTT
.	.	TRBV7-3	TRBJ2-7	CASSLKQATINEQYF	TGTGCCAGCAGCTTAAAACAGGCAACAATCAACGAGCAGTACTTC
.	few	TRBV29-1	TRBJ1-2	CSVDGTLGGYTF	TGCAGCGTTGACGGGACTTTGGGAGGCTACACCTTC
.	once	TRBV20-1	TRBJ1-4	CSAKEVAMFF	TGCAGTGCAAAAGAGGTAGCAATGTTTTTT
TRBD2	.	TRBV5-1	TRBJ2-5	CASSFSGRSEETQYF	TGCGCCAGCAGCTTTAGCGGGAGAAGTGAGGAGACCCAGTACTTC
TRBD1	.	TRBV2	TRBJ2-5	CASSEAWTGIQETQYF	TGTGCCAGCAGTGAAGCGTGGACAGGGATCCAAGAGACCCAGTACTTC
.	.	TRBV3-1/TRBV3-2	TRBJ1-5	CASSRHNSNQPQHF	TGTGCCAGCAGCCGACACAATAGCAATCAGCCCCAGCATTTT
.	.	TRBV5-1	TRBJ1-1	CASSRDTPTTTEAFF	TGCGCCAGCAGCCGGGACACTCCGACCACCACTGAAGCTTTCTTT